The 5 T cell receptor beta chains listed next were all sequenced from one sample in a study of T-cell reconstitution after alpha-beta-depleted transplantation in children. The library targeted TCRbeta and was prepared with unique molecular identifiers. Via MiXCR, TCRdb re-called the PCR reads, giving one row per CDR3 protein. This table has roughly 670,000 distinct CDR3 sequences, around 13% appearing once. The specimen was PBMCs, collected before TCRalphabeta/CD19-depleted stem cell transplant. Receptors were obtained from a girl between 2 and 10 years old with congenital amegakaryocytic thrombocytopenia, due to receive a stem cell transplant.

The chain is built from TRBV5-1 and TRBJ1-1; tentative D call: TRBD1 (5 bases). This CDR3 has 16 amino acids. Germline CDR1 SGHRS, CDR2 YFSETQ. V was pared by 2 bases and J by 0 bases, with 14 bases between. The CDR3: CASSLQDAGVNTEAFF. CDR3 coding DNA: TGCGCCAGCAGCTTACAGGATGCTGGGGTGAACACTGAAGCTTTCTTT.

The chain combines TRBV7-8 with TRBJ2-5, with 9 bases aligning to TRBD1. The trim removed 2 bases at V and 5 bases at J, leaving 9 bases unmatched. The CDR3 is 16 residues long. Germline CDR1 and CDR2: SGHVS and FQNEAQ. The CDR3 DNA sequence: TGTGCCAGCAGCTTACTGAAGGGACAGGGTGAGGAGACCCAGTACTTC. Amino acids: CASSLLKGQGEETQYF.

Notes on this clonotype: A clone one base away is much larger, so this may be a read error. The genes are TRBV18 and TRBJ2-5, with D unresolved. The CDR3 is made up of 14 amino acids. V was shortened by 3 bases and J by 3 bases, with 11 bases between the two germline ends. The germline gives CDR1 KGHSH, CDR2 LQKENI. This chain's CDR3 is CASSPWSPKETQYF. The CDR3, as DNA: TGTGCCAGCTCACCCTGGAGCCCTAAAGAGACCCAGTACTTC. Filled out from reference TRBV18 and TRBJ2-5, the complete variable domain reads NAGVMQNPRHLVRRRGQEARLRCSPMKGHSHVYWYRQLPEEGLKFMVYLQKENIIDESGMPKERFSAEFPKEGPSILRIQQVVRGDSAAYFCASSPWSPKETQYFGPGTRLLVL.

The chain employs TRBV20-1 and TRBJ1-4; a possible D gene is TRBD1 (6 bases). Per the germline V gene, CDR1 is DFQATT and CDR2 is SNEGSKA (reference sequence). The CDR3 runs to 17 residues. The V end was cut by 0 bases, the J end by 0 bases, with 14 bases between. The CDR3: CSAREDSAVPTNEKLFF. In DNA form, the CDR3 reads TGCAGTGCTAGAGAGGACAGTGCGGTTCCAACTAATGAAAAACTGTTTTTT.

In the case of this clonotype: At one end the junction does not follow the germline gene, possibly because of a read error. V is TRBV7-8 and J is TRBJ2-7; TRBD2 might be the D (6 bases). CDR1 SGHVS and CDR2 FQNEAQ come from the germline V gene. The CDR3 sequence is 15 residues long. DNA for the CDR3: TGTGCCAGCAGCTTCCTTGCCCTTGCGCGGGACGAGCCGTACTTC. This translates into CASSFLALARDEPYF.